Listed here are 5 T cell receptor beta chains from one sample, sequenced in a study of blood T cells in healthy people across ages (dated by TCRdb to 2014 to 2015). The library came from 5' RACE. The sequencer was an Illumina HiSeq 2500. A second PCR of roughly 7 to 12 cycles was run with a J-beta primer mix and a sample-barcoded 5' primer. TCRdb reran the public reads through fastp at Q25 and MiXCR, keeping productive beta chains. All rows with the same CDR3 protein become a single entry with the most common DNA and genes. The sample data list around 1,000,000 distinct CDR3 sequences, and almost 25% of these were observed just once. Together, the top ten hold 0.75% of the sample. This sample was shared with a second study, whose subject was T cells of mothers and their children.

The sample taken for sequencing was blood. The receptors here all came from a girl aged 2 to 10 in good health.

The CDR3 is CASSRTSGPPSSYNEQFF. DNA of the CDR3: TGTGCCAGCAGCAGAACTAGCGGCCCCCCTAGCTCCTACAATGAGCAGTTCTTC. The rearrangement links TRBV3-1 to TRBJ2-1, with 8 bases fitting TRBD2. The germline V gene has CDR1 LGHDT and CDR2 YNNKEL (reference sequence). The CDR3 sequence is 18 residues long. Trimming removed 5 bases from V and 0 bases from J; junction bases left unmatched: 12.

The rearrangement links TRBV28 to TRBJ2-2; the D is unclear. Germline loops: CDR1 MDHEN, CDR2 SYDVKM. V was trimmed by 7 bases and J by 3 bases, leaving 15 bases between them. This CDR3 contains 15 residues. CDR3 loop: CASITPRADTGELFF. In DNA, the CDR3 is TGTGCCAGCATAACCCCCCGCGCCGACACCGGGGAGCTGTTTTTT.

The chain carries TRBV10-3 and TRBJ1-5, with 7 nucleotides matching TRBD1. Losses at the gene ends were 3 bases for V and 6 bases for J; bases not matched to a gene: 14. Germline CDR1 is ENHRY and CDR2 is SYGVKD. The CDR3 totals 17 residues. The CDR3 sequence is CAISEQGLDQVGQPQHF. CDR3 DNA: TGTGCCATCAGTGAACAGGGGCTTGATCAGGTGGGTCAGCCCCAGCATTTT.

J is TRBJ1-3 and V is TRBV5-1, with a tentative D call TRBD1 (5 bases). Germline CDR1 is SGHRS and CDR2 is YFSETQ. V lost 0 bases and J 0 bases, leaving 10 bases between the germline ends. This CDR3 comprises 16 residues. CDR3 sequence: CASSLDARDSGNTIYF. The CDR3 region has the DNA TGCGCCAGCAGCTTGGATGCCAGGGACTCTGGAAACACCATATATTTT. Drawing the rest from reference TRBV5-1 and TRBJ1-3, the complete variable domain is KAGVTQTPRYLIKTRGQQVTLSCSPISGHRSVSWYQQTPGQGLQFLFEYFSETQRNKGNFPGRFSGRQFSNSRSEMNVSTLELGDSALYLCASSLDARDSGNTIYFGEGSWLTVV.

J is TRBJ1-1 and V is TRBV10-3, with no clear D. The ends were cut back, 6 bases at V and 4 bases at J, with 6 bases in the middle. This CDR3 has 11 residues. Germline lookup yields CDR1 ENHRY and CDR2 SYGVKD. As DNA, the CDR3 is TGTGCCATCAGAGAGAGCACTGAAGCTTTCTTT. Amino acids: CAIRESTEAFF.